These 21 T cell receptor beta chains were all obtained from the same sample, sequenced in a study of cytomegalovirus exposure and HLA in healthy donors. PCR amplification relied on 60 Vbeta primers (plus 13 Jbeta primers). Libraries were prepared by immunoSEQ multiplex PCR; TCRdb keeps only in-frame clonotypes and omits some of them. The sample contains some 170,000 clones, around four fifths of which appear only once. The sequencing sample was made of PBMCs. These receptors were obtained from a woman in her sixties in good health and CMV-seropositive.

The genes are TRBV10-3 and TRBJ2-1, with 10 bases aligning to TRBD1. The CDR3 is 14 amino acids. Germline CDR1 is ENHRY and CDR2 is SYGVKD. V gave up 4 bases and J gave up 9 bases; unmatched junction bases: 6. As DNA, the CDR3 is TGTGCCATCAGTGGCCCGGGGACAGGGGTTGAGCAGTTCTTC. Amino acid sequence: CAISGPGTGVEQFF.

The V and J genes are TRBV11-2 and TRBJ2-1; 14 nucleotides line up with TRBD2. This CDR3 is built from 15 residues. Germline trimming cut 5 bases from V and 7 bases from J; bases unmatched to any gene: 4. Per germline, CDR1 SGHAT and CDR2 FQNNGV. CDR3 DNA sequence: TGTGCCAGCAGCCCATGGACTAGCGGGGGGAATGAGCAGTTCTTC. Protein sequence: CASSPWTSGGNEQFF.

This clone was detected only a few times. The V gene is TRBV21-1, the J gene TRBJ1-4; the table assigns TRBD1, which was not confirmed against the DNA. TRBV21-1 counts as a pseudogene. The CDR3 consists of 15 residues. The CDR3 here is CASSKATVINEKLFF. In DNA form, the CDR3 reads TGTGCCAGCAGCAAAGCGACAGTGATTAATGAAAAACTGTTTTTT.

V is TRBV15 and J is TRBJ1-5; 7 bases match TRBD1. The germline CDR1 and CDR2 sequences are LNHNV and YYDKDF (reference sequence). J gave up 6 bases and V 1 base, and 6 bases lay outside the gene matches. This CDR3 comprises 15 residues. CDR3 sequence (DNA): TGTGCCACCAGCAGAGCCCCGACAGGGTTTCAGCCCCAGCATTTT. Its protein is CATSRAPTGFQPQHF.

This clone occurred once. The CDR3 loop reads CASGGGLGATGELFF. Here the CDR3 DNA reads TGTGCCAGCGGCGGGGGACTAGGGGCCACCGGGGAGCTGTTTTTT. The rearrangement uses TRBV7-7 and TRBJ2-2; 8 bases map to TRBD2. The V and J ends lost 8 bases and 4 bases, in that order; junction bases with no gene match: 9. CDR3 length: 15 amino acids. The germline CDR1 and CDR2 sequences are SSHAT and FNYEAQ (reference sequence).

This clone has only a few counts. The chain's CDR3 is CASKDHTGDFQETQYF. CDR3 coding DNA: TGCGCCAGCAAAGACCATACAGGGGACTTTCAAGAGACCCAGTACTTC. V is TRBV5-1 and J is TRBJ2-5, with D possibly matching TRBD1 (7 bases). V lost 6 bases to trimming and J lost 2 bases, with 20 bases between them. This CDR3 is built from 16 residues. Germline loops: CDR1 SGHRS, CDR2 YFSETQ.

This clone has a single count. V is TRBV5-5 and J is TRBJ1-5; D might be TRBD1 (5 bases). V was shortened by 2 bases and J by 6 bases, with 12 bases between the two germline ends. CDR3 length: 14 residues. CDR1 and CDR2 from the germline V gene are SGHKS and YYEKEE (reference sequence). The CDR3 nucleotides are TGTGCCAGCAGCTTACACAGCCAGGGTCAGCCCCAGCATTTT. Its translation: CASSLHSQGQPQHF.

The chain has TRBV27 and TRBJ1-2; TRBD1 is a possible D gene (5 bases). Germline V gene data show CDR1 as MNHEY and CDR2 as SMNVEV (reference sequence). V gave up 7 bases and J gave up 3 bases, with 12 bases separating them. CDR3 length: 13 amino acids. Here the CDR3 DNA reads TGTGCCAGCATGGGGCAGCTACACTATGGCTACACCTTC. It translates to CASMGQLHYGYTF.

This clone was observed a handful of times. This chain links TRBV7-2 with TRBJ1-6; D gene ambiguous. Per the germline V gene, CDR1 is SGHTA and CDR2 is FQGNSA. V shed 5 bases and J shed 4 bases, with 9 bases lying between them. The CDR3 extends over 14 amino acids. CDR3 sequence reads: CASSADPYNSPLHF. The CDR3 bases are TGTGCCAGCAGCGCGGATCCGTATAATTCACCCCTCCACTTT.

This clone occurred once. The chain links TRBV5-1 to TRBJ2-3; weak D call: TRBD2 (6 bases). CDR1 SGHRS and CDR2 YFSETQ come from the germline V gene. V dropped 0 bases and J dropped 2 bases, with 25 bases sitting between them. The CDR3 extends over 20 amino acids. The CDR3 here is CASSLGFGGRTARSTDTQYF. In DNA form, the CDR3 reads TGCGCCAGCAGCTTGGGCTTTGGTGGGAGGACGGCACGCTCCACAGATACGCAGTATTTT.

J is TRBJ2-1 and V is TRBV25-1, with D unclear. CDR1 is MGHDK, CDR2 SYGVNS, per germline. V gave up 5 bases and J gave up 3 bases, with 14 bases separating them. This CDR3 comprises 15 residues. The CDR3 here is CASSPRGSFYNEQFF. CDR3 DNA sequence: TGTGCCAGCAGTCCTCGCGGTAGTTTCTACAATGAGCAGTTCTTC.

The chain carries TRBV19 and TRBJ2-1; D may be TRBD2 (6 bases). This CDR3 has 15 residues. Germline CDR1 is LNHDA and CDR2 is SQIVND (reference sequence). V was pared by 5 bases and J by 4 bases, with 15 bases between. The CDR3 spells CASSPEDYQYNEQFF. CDR3 DNA: TGTGCCAGTAGTCCGGAGGACTATCAATACAATGAGCAGTTCTTC.

Written as DNA, the CDR3 is TGTGCCAGCAGCTTAACAACAGGGGGCACGCAGTATTTT. This sequence encodes CASSLTTGGTQYF. This rearrangement joins TRBV7-9 to TRBJ2-3; 9 nucleotides match TRBD1. V was pared by 2 bases and J by 9 bases, with 3 bases of the junction left unmatched. The CDR3 covers 13 residues. Germline values: CDR1 SEHNR, CDR2 FQNEAQ (reference sequence).

This chain joins TRBV6-5 and TRBJ2-7, with 11 bases aligning to TRBD1. The CDR3 totals 16 residues. Looked up from germline, CDR1 is MNHEY and CDR2 is SVGAGI. Losses at the gene ends were 2 bases for V and 6 bases for J; bases not matched to a gene: 9. CDR3: CASSYDPGQGAGEQYF. In DNA form, the CDR3 reads TGTGCCAGCAGTTACGATCCTGGACAGGGGGCAGGCGAGCAGTACTTC.

The chain carries TRBV6-6 and TRBJ2-3; 9 bases match TRBD2. J was trimmed by 2 bases and V by 4 bases; bases with no gene match: 7. Per germline, CDR1 MNHNY and CDR2 SVGAGI (reference sequence). This CDR3 contains 16 residues. The CDR3 DNA follows: TGTGCCAGCAGTTCCGAGCTAGCGGGGATCACAGATACGCAGTATTTT. Amino acids: CASSSELAGITDTQYF.

The chain links TRBV5-6 to TRBJ1-2, with a possible D match to TRBD1 (5 bases). Germline CDR1 is SGHDT and CDR2 is YYEEEE. With 2 bases removed from V and 3 bases from J, the gap between germline ends came to 11 bases. The length of the CDR3 is 14 residues. The CDR3 DNA reads TGTGCCAGCAGCTTAAGGGGATGGGACTATGGCTACACCTTC. The encoded protein is CASSLRGWDYGYTF.

The rearrangement joins TRBV7-8 to TRBJ1-5; D may be TRBD1 (5 bases). CDR1 and CDR2 from the germline V gene are SGHVS and FQNEAQ. The CDR3 length is 14 residues. Trimming took off 3 bases at V and 9 bases at J, with 15 bases between the two ends. The CDR3 spells CASSLADKQGPQHF. The CDR3 DNA sequence: TGTGCCAGCAGCTTGGCGGACAAACAAGGGCCCCAGCATTTT.

The rearrangement joins TRBV7-3 to TRBJ2-7; TRBD2 matches at 10 bases. V was pared by 3 bases and J by 3 bases, with 5 bases of the junction left unmatched. The CDR3 loop spans 15 amino acids. From germline, CDR1 is SGHTA and CDR2 FQGTGA. The CDR3 coding sequence is TGTGCCAGCAGCTTGTTAGCGGGGGGCCTCTACGAGCAGTACTTC. The encoded protein is CASSLLAGGLYEQYF.

The rearrangement links TRBV19 to TRBJ2-7, with D possibly being TRBD2 (7 bases). Germline CDR1 LNHDA, CDR2 SQIVND (reference sequence). Trimming removed 5 bases at V and 2 bases at J, with 16 bases between. CDR3 length equals 15 residues. CDR3 DNA: TGTGCCAGTAGTTCGATAGGGGGACTACCCTACGAGCAGTACTTC. The encoded protein is CASSSIGGLPYEQYF.

This clone was counted a few times. The chain combines TRBV5-1 with TRBJ1-4, with 8 nucleotides matching TRBD1. Germline V gives CDR1 SGHRS, CDR2 YFSETQ. V lost 4 bases and J lost 4; bases outside the gene matches: 9. This CDR3 is built from 16 residues. CDR3 bases: TGCGCCAGCAGCAGGTCAGGGGGCTCGGTTAATGAAAAACTGTTTTTT. It yields the protein CASSRSGGSVNEKLFF.

The chain carries TRBV7-9 and TRBJ1-2; possible D gene TRBD1, 5 bases. CDR1 and CDR2 (germline): SEHNR, FQNEAQ (reference sequence). There are 15 residues in the CDR3. V was pared by 4 bases and J by 8 bases, with 20 bases between. Here the CDR3 DNA reads TGTGCCAGCAGCTCCGCAGGGCCGCTACTCCTGGGCTACACCTTC. This encodes CASSSAGPLLLGYTF.